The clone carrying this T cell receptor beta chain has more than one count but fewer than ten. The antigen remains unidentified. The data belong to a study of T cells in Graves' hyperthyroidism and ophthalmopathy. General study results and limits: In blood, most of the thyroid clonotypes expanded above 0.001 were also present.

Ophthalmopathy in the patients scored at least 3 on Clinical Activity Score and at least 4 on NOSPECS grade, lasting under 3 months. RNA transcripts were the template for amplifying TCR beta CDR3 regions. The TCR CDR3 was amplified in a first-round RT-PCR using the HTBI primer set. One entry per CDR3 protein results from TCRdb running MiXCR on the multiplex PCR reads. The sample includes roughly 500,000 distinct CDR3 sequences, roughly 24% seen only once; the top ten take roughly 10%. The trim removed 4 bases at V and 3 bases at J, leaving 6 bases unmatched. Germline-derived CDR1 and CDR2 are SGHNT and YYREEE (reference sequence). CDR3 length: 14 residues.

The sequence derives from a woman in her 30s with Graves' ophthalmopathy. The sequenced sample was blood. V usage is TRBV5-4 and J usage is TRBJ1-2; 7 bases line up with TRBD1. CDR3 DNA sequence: TGTGCCAGCAGCAGCCGAACAGGGGACTATGGCTACACCTTC. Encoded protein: CASSSRTGDYGYTF.